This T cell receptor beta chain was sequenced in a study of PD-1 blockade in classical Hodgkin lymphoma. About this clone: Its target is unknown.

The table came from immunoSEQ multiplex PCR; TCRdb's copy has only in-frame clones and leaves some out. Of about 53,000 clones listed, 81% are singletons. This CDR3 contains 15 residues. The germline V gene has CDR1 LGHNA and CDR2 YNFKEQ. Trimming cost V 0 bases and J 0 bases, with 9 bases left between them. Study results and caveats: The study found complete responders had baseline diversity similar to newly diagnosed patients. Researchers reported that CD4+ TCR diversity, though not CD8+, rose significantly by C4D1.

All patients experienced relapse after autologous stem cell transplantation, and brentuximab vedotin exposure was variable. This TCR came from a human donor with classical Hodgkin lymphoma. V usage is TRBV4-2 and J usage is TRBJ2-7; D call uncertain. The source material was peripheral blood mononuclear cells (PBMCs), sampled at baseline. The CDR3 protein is CASSQDYGSSYEQYF. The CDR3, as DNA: TGTGCCAGCAGCCAAGATTACGGTTCCTCCTACGAGCAGTACTTC.